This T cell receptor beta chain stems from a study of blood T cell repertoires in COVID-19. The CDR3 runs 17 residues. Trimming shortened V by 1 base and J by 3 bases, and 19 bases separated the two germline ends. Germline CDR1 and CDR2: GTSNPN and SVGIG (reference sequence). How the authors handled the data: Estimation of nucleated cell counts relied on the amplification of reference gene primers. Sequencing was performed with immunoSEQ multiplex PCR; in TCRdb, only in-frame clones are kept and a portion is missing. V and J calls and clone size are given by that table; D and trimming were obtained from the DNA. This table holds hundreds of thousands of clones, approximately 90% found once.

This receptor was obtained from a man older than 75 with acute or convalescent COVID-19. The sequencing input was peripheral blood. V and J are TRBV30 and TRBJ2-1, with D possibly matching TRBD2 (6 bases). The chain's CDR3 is CAWSGRGSAGGYNEQFF. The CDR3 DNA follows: TGTGCCTGGAGTGGCCGGGGTTCAGCGGGTGGCTACAATGAGCAGTTCTTC. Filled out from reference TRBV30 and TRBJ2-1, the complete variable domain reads SQTIHQWPATLVQPVGSPLSLECTVEGTSNPNLYWYRQAAGRGLQLLFYSVGIGQISSEVPQNLSASRPQDRQFILSSKKLLLSDSGFYLCAWSGRGSAGGYNEQFFGPGTRLTVL.